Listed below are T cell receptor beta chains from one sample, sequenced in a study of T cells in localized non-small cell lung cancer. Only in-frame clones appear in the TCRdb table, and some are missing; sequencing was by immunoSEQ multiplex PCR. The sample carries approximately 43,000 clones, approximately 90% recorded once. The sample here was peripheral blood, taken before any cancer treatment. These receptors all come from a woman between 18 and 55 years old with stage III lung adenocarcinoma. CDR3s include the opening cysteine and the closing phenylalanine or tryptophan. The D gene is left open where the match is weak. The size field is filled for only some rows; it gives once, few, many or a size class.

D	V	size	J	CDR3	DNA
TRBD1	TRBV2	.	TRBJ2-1	CASSDAQGAYNEQFF	TGTGCCAGCAGTGATGCACAGGGGGCGTACAATGAGCAGTTCTTC
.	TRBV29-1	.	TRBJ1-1	CSVVLRGKPLATEAFF	TGCAGCGTTGTATTACGGGGAAAACCGCTGGCCACTGAAGCTTTCTTT
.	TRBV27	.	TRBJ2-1	CASSLDLGSSYNEQFF	TGTGCCAGCAGTTTAGATTTGGGTTCCTCCTACAATGAGCAGTTCTTC
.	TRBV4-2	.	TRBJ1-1	CASSLGQRAFF	TGTGCCAGCAGCCTCGGACAGAGGGCTTTCTTT
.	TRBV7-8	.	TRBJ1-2	CASSDRAWRPGGGYTF	TGTGCCAGCAGCGACCGCGCGTGGCGGCCTGGGGGGGGCTACACCTTC
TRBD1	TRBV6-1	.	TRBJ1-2	CACLKGQGEYGYTF	TGTGCCTGCCTTAAGGGACAGGGAGAATATGGCTACACCTTC
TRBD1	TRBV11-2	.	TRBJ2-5	CASSSTGGHETQYF	TGTGCCAGCAGCTCGACAGGGGGGCATGAGACCCAGTACTTC
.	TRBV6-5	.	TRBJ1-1	CASSYSHRQNTEAFF	TGTGCCAGCAGTTACTCACACAGACAGAACACTGAAGCTTTCTTT
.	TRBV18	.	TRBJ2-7	CASSPPIGEQYF	TGTGCCAGCTCACCACCGATTGGCGAGCAGTACTTC
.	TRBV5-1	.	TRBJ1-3	CASSLDGTNFGNTIYF	TGCGCCAGCAGCTTGGACGGGACAAATTTTGGAAACACCATATATTTT
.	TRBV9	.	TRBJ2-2	CASSVEGTDTGELFF	TGTGCCAGCAGCGTAGAGGGTACGGACACCGGGGAGCTGTTTTTT
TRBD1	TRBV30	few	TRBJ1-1	CAWSEGQGFAEAFF	TGTGCCTGGAGTGAGGGACAGGGGTTCGCTGAAGCTTTCTTT
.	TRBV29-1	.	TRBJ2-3	CSVEGSSEDRAQYF	TGCAGCGTTGAAGGGTCTAGCGAGGACCGGGCGCAGTATTTT
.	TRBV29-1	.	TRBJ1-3	CSVGQGAGNTIYF	TGCAGCGTTGGGCAGGGCGCTGGAAACACCATATATTTT
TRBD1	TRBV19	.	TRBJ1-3	CASTTGTGTGNTIYF	TGTGCCAGTACCACCGGGACAGGGACTGGAAACACCATATATTTT
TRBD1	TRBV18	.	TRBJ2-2	CASSSGTADTGELFF	TGTGCCAGCTCGTCCGGGACAGCAGACACCGGGGAGCTGTTTTTT
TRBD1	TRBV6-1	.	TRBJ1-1	CASSRTGLNQAEAFF	TGTGCCAGCAGCCGGACAGGGTTAAACCAGGCTGAAGCTTTCTTT
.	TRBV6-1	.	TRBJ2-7	CASSELGDYEQYF	TGTGCCAGCAGTGAACTAGGAGACTACGAGCAGTACTTC